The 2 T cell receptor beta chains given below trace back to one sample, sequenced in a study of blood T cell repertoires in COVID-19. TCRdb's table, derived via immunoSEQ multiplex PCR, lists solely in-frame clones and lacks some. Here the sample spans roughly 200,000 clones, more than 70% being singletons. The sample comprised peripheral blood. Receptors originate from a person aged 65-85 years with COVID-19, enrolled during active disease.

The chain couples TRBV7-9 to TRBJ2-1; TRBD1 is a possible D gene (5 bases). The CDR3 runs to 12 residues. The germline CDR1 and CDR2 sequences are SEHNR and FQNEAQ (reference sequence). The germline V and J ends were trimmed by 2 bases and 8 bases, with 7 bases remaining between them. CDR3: CASSLLGDEQFF. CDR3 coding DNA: TGTGCCAGCAGCTTACTAGGGGATGAGCAGTTCTTC. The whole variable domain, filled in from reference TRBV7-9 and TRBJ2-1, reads DTGVSQNPRHKITKRGQNVTFRCDPISEHNRLYWYRQTLGQGPEFLTYFQNEAQLEKSRLLSDRFSAERPKGSFSTLEIQRTEQGDSAMYLCASSLLGDEQFFGPGTRLTVL.

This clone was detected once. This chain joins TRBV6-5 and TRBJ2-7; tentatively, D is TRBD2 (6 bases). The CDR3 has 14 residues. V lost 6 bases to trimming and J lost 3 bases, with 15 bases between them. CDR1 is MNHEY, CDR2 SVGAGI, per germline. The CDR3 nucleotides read TGTGCCAGCAGGTTTTATAGCGGTGACTACGAGCAGTACTTC. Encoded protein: CASRFYSGDYEQYF.